A single sample is the source of the 16 T cell receptor beta chains below, sequenced in a study of blood T cells in healthy people across ages (dated by TCRdb to between 2014 and 2017). Libraries were built with 5' RACE. Sequencing instrument: Illumina HiSeq 2500. A second PCR of roughly 6 to 11 cycles was run with a J-beta primer mix and a sample-barcoded 5' primer. Using fastp at Q25 and MiXCR, TCRdb reprocessed the public reads and kept productive beta chains. Duplicate CDR3 protein sequences are folded into a single record with the most common DNA and genes. In all, the sample holds about 1.6 million distinct CDR3 sequences, and 30% to 35% of those were seen once. The ten largest clones capture around 11% of the sample. Sequenced material: blood. The receptors shown here come from a woman between 25 and 40 years old in good health.

This sequence joins TRBV30 and TRBJ2-5; D assignment may be TRBD1 or TRBD2 (5 bases each). The germline V gene has CDR1 GTSNPN and CDR2 SVGIG (reference sequence). V was shortened by 2 bases and J by 1 base, with 11 bases between the two germline ends. CDR3 length: 14 residues. In nucleotides, the CDR3 is TGTGCCTGGAGTCCCTCGGGGACCCAAGAGACCCAGTACTTC. Translating gives CAWSPSGTQETQYF. The full variable domain, rest sourced from reference TRBV30 and TRBJ2-5, is SQTIHQWPATLVQPVGSPLSLECTVEGTSNPNLYWYRQAAGRGLQLLFYSVGIGQISSEVPQNLSASRPQDRQFILSSKKLLLSDSGFYLCAWSPSGTQETQYFGPGTRLLVL.

In regard to this clonotype: The junction departs from germline at one end; a sequencing error may be responsible. V usage is TRBV7-8 and J usage is TRBJ2-7, with D unresolved. Germline V gives CDR1 SGHVS, CDR2 FQNEAQ. The CDR3 is 17 residues long. The CDR3 is CAGSLVAGSQPSYEQYF. CDR3 bases: TGTGCCGGCAGCTTAGTAGCAGGTTCTCAGCCCTCCTACGAGCAGTACTTC.

The chain couples TRBV7-3 to TRBJ1-1, with D perhaps matching TRBD1 (6 bases). CDR3 length: 13 residues. Trimming took off 3 bases at V and 5 bases at J, with 10 bases between the two ends. Germline CDR1 SGHTA, CDR2 FQGTGA. The CDR3 coding sequence is TGTGCCAGCAGCTTCCAACAGGGTACTGAAGCTTTCTTT. Its translation: CASSFQQGTEAFF.

This chain links TRBV20-1 with TRBJ1-5, with D perhaps matching TRBD1 (6 bases). This CDR3 comprises 13 residues. CDR1 and CDR2 from the germline V gene are DFQATT and SNEGSKA (reference sequence). Trimming took 0 bases from V and 5 from J, leaving 8 bases between them. The chain's CDR3 is CSAREQGDQPQHF. The CDR3 bases are TGCAGTGCTAGAGAACAGGGCGATCAGCCCCAGCATTTT.

The chain combines TRBV25-1 with TRBJ1-1, with D possibly matching TRBD1 (5 bases). This CDR3 has 14 amino acids. Germline V lookup: CDR1 MGHDK, CDR2 SYGVNS. Trimming removed 7 bases at V and 1 base at J, with 13 bases between. The CDR3 protein is CASKRDQGNTEAFF. The CDR3 nucleotides are TGTGCCAGCAAGAGGGACCAGGGGAACACTGAAGCTTTCTTT. Combining the CDR3 with reference TRBV25-1 and TRBJ1-1 gives the whole variable domain EADIYQTPRYLVIGTGKKITLECSQTMGHDKMYWYQQDPGMELHLIHYSYGVNSTEKGDLSSESTVSRIRTEHFPLTLESARPSHTSQYLCASKRDQGNTEAFFGQGTRLTVV.

The J gene is TRBJ2-5, the V gene TRBV6-6; D uncertain. V gave up 10 bases and J gave up 0 bases, with 9 bases separating them. Germline V lookup: CDR1 MNHNY, CDR2 SVGAGI (reference sequence). The CDR3 runs 12 residues. The CDR3 sequence: CATRRNQETQYF. As DNA, the CDR3 is TGTGCCACCCGTCGGAACCAAGAGACCCAGTACTTC.

The rearrangement links TRBV29-1 to TRBJ2-5; D gene ambiguous. The J call may be in error: the DNA end matches TRBJ2-7 better. Germline V gene data show CDR1 as SQVTM and CDR2 as ANQGSEA. The CDR3 runs to 12 residues. The CDR3 DNA follows: TGCAGCGCCCTCATGGGTAGTTTCGAGCAGTACTTC. This translates into CSALMGSFEQYF.

This clonotype was observed a single time. This chain joins TRBV28 and TRBJ1-4; 10 bases match TRBD1. J gave up 5 bases and V 7 bases, and 13 bases lay outside the gene matches. There are 17 residues in the CDR3. Per the germline V gene, CDR1 is MDHEN and CDR2 is SYDVKM. Here the CDR3 reads CASNLQTGGVRNEKLFF. The DNA of the CDR3 is TGTGCCAGCAACCTACAGACAGGGGGCGTAAGGAATGAAAAACTGTTTTTT.

The chain links TRBV20-1 to TRBJ1-2, with 9 nucleotides matching TRBD1. CDR1 and CDR2 from the germline V gene are DFQATT and SNEGSKA (reference sequence). The CDR3 covers 14 residues. Trimming took 3 bases from V and 3 from J; bases not matched to a gene: 5. In nucleotides, the CDR3 is TGCAGTGCTAGGGGACAGGGAGGGGACTATGGCTACACCTTC. Translated: CSARGQGGDYGYTF.

The chain links TRBV2 to TRBJ2-3; 8 nucleotides line up with TRBD2. J gave up 5 bases and V 5 bases, and 6 bases lay outside the gene matches. This CDR3 is built from 14 residues. The germline V gene has CDR1 SNHLY and CDR2 FYNNEI. The CDR3 reads CASSRGGFKDTQYF. The CDR3 nucleotides are TGTGCCAGCAGTCGGGGGGGCTTTAAAGATACGCAGTATTTT.

The sample holds a few counts of this clonotype. The gene calls are TRBV4-1 and TRBJ1-2, with D unclear. Germline V lookup: CDR1 MGHRA, CDR2 YSYEKL. With 0 bases removed from V and 4 bases from J, the gap between germline ends came to 12 bases. The CDR3 sequence is 15 residues long. DNA of the CDR3: TGCGCCAGCAGCCAAGATACTCTCGGGGTCTATGGCTACACCTTC. This translates into CASSQDTLGVYGYTF.

V usage is TRBV20-1 and J usage is TRBJ1-5; 8 bases are shared with TRBD1. This CDR3 is 15 amino acids long. V trimming: 2 bases; J trimming: 7 bases; junction bases outside the gene matches: 10. CDR1 is DFQATT, CDR2 SNEGSKA, per germline (reference sequence). As DNA, the CDR3 is TGCAGTGCTAGATGTGACAGGGGTAGGGTACAGCCCCAGCATTTT. Translating it yields CSARCDRGRVQPQHF.

The CDR3 region has the DNA TGCAGTGTTCAGGATCCTCAGGGTACGAGCTATGGCTACACCTTC. It translates to CSVQDPQGTSYGYTF. The V and J genes are TRBV20-1 and TRBJ1-2, with D maybe TRBD1 (5 bases). Germline values: CDR1 DFQATT, CDR2 SNEGSKA (reference sequence). The CDR3 is 15 residues long. V gave up 7 bases and J gave up 4 bases, with 22 bases separating them.

The chain is built from TRBV4-1 and TRBJ1-1; D remains ambiguous. Trimming removed 0 bases from V and 1 base from J, with 12 bases in between. The CDR3 is made up of 16 amino acids. Germline V gene lookup returns CDR1 MGHRA and CDR2 YSYEKL. The CDR3 here is CASSQDAGVRNTEAFF. CDR3 sequence (DNA): TGCGCCAGCAGCCAAGATGCCGGGGTTAGGAACACTGAAGCTTTCTTT.

The table lists this clonotype with a few counts. The rearrangement joins TRBV12-3 or TRBV12-4 to TRBJ2-3; D is unclear. The V and J ends lost 5 bases and 2 bases respectively, with 11 bases between them. CDR3 size: 14 residues. CDR3 amino acids: CASSPATATDTQYF. CDR3 DNA sequence: TGTGCCAGCAGTCCAGCAACCGCCACAGATACGCAGTATTTT.

A single count supports this clonotype. The V and J genes are TRBV6-4 and TRBJ2-3; 9 nucleotides line up with TRBD2. Germline CDR1 and CDR2: MRHNA and SNTAGT. This CDR3 has 17 amino acids. Unmatched junction bases numbered 8, after V lost 2 bases and J lost 2 bases. CDR3 sequence (DNA): TGTGCCAGCAGTGACGCGGCTAGCGGGATATTCACAGATACGCAGTATTTT. The encoded protein is CASSDAASGIFTDTQYF.